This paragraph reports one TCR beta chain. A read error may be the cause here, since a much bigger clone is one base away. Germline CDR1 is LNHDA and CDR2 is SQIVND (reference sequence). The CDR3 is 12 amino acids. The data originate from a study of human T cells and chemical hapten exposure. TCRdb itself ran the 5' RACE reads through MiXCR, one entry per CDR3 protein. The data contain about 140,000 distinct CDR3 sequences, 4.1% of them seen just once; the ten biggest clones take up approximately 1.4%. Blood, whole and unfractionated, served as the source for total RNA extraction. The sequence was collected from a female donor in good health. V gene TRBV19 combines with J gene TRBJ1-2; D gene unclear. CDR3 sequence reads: CASTRANDGYTF. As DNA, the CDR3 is TGTGCCAGTACTAGAGCTAACGATGGCTACACCTTC.